The subject of this entry is one T cell receptor beta chain. This sample was included in a study of blood T cell repertoires in COVID-19. Looking at the study overall: The United States, Italy and Spain provided the acute and convalescent COVID-19 samples. PBMCs, B-cell-depleted T cells, or T cells were the source of the cDNA or gDNA that made up the material.

V was pared by 1 base and J by 2 bases, with 11 bases between. The CDR3 covers 16 residues. CDR1 is KGHSH and CDR2 is LQKENI in the germline V gene. Clones were sequenced by immunoSEQ multiplex PCR, and TCRdb holds only the in-frame ones, with some missing. The sample contains over 300,000 clones, 80% to 90% of which appear only once. The genes are TRBV18 and TRBJ1-4; D gene uncertain. Sample: PBMCs or T cells enriched from blood (not recorded which). The TCR originated in a man aged 25 to 40 who had recovered from COVID-19. The CDR3 coding sequence is TGTGCCAGCTCACCACAAGCGCCTCTTACTAATGAAAAACTGTTTTTT. Translating it yields CASSPQAPLTNEKLFF.